This entry concerns a single TCR beta chain. This clonotype has just a few counts. What this receptor recognizes is not known. Base qualities were left out, and no much larger clone turns up one base away. The data derive from a study of blood T cells in healthy people across ages (dated by TCRdb to about 2015). Regarding the study in general: In model experiments, template switching captured about one uniquely barcoded TCR beta cDNA molecule for every two T cells. Using deep sequencing normalized with unique cDNA molecular identifiers, the study measured how TCR beta repertoire diversity changes with age. Donors were grouped into four age groups: young (average approximately 16 years), middle-aged (over 35), aged (about 60) and long-lived (about 90). Donors of different ages were randomly distributed across sequencing lanes to avoid experimental bias. For two donors (one aged 18 to 30 and one aged 80 or older), the study analyzed two additional independent replicas of 1 million unique cDNA reads from the same blood draw. Here is what the overall study found, with its caveats: As age increased, observed TCR beta diversity per million T cells dropped in a roughly linear way, and a significant reduction was already evident by age 40. Compared with the aged group, more naive CD4+ T cells, fewer expanded clones and increased TCR diversity were shown by the long-lived group, suggesting age selection. Because the CMV infection status of the donors was unknown, age-related changes in expanded clonotypes may potentially have been confounded. Because profiling used bulk unsorted PBMCs, naive and antigen-experienced compartments could not be compared conclusively. Estimates of total diversity based on one million sequenced T cells were considered lower bounds and underestimates. There was a strong correlation between observed TCR beta diversity and the percentage of naive T cells measured by flow cytometry.

The approximately 40 donors, aged about 6 to 95 years, were systemically healthy Caucasian individuals from Russia. Ten milliliters of peripheral blood were drawn from each donor into EDTA-treated Vacutainer tubes. Ficoll-Paque density-gradient centrifugation was used to isolate PBMCs, with at least 6 million obtained per sample. Trizol reagent was used to extract total RNA from the PBMCs, yielding at least 6 micrograms per sample. For every donor, an aliquot of PBMCs went through flow cytometry to measure the percentages of naive CD45RAhigh/CD27high T cells. Libraries came from 5' RACE. The sequencing machine was an Illumina HiSeq 2500. The second PCR ran for roughly 6 to 11 cycles and used a J-beta primer mix along with a sample-barcoded 5' primer. Each TCR beta cDNA molecule received a unique molecular identifier from a template-switch 5' adaptor carrying 12 random nucleotides. At least 3 million CDR3-containing paired-end reads were obtained from each sample. First-strand cDNA was synthesized from all RNA with the Mint cDNA synthesis kit, primed by a TRBC-specific oligonucleotide. All cDNA was treated with uracil-DNA glycosylase and then went through a first 18-cycle PCR with the universal primers M1SS and BC2_uni_R. Per the original workflow: Each sample was normalized by randomly selecting 1 million high-quality reads, each carrying a distinct molecular identifier. Instead of being binned into consensus sequences, reads that shared molecular identifiers were thrown out. CDR3 identification, clonotype clustering and error correction used MiTCR with a Q25 quality threshold and the strictest error-elimination algorithm. A nonparametric unseen species model with Euler transformation was used to estimate lower-bound total TCR beta diversity. TCRdb applied fastp at Q25 and MiXCR to the public reads, then kept only in-frame beta chains. Rows matching on CDR3 protein sequence are summarized as one entry with the most common DNA and genes. None of the V and J calls come from the authors' own analysis; TCRdb made them. The sample profile shows approximately 1,100,000 distinct CDR3 sequences; 35% to 50% of them were found once. The top ten constitute approximately 17% of the sample.

Per the germline V gene, MNHNS is the CDR1 and SASEGT is the CDR2. V is reduced by 3 bases and J by 0 bases, leaving a spacing of 6 bases between them. Measured from the cysteine to the phenylalanine, the CDR3 is 14 residues long. CDR3 DNA only is kept here, 42 bases in frame from base 1. The sequenced material came from blood. The origin of this receptor is a woman aged 60-75 years in good health. This sequence uses TRBV6-1 and TRBJ1-5; there is no confident call for the D gene. The nucleotide sequence reads TGTGCCAGCAGTGAGGAGTATAGCAATCAGCCCCAGCATTTT. Translated, this gives CASSEEYSNQPQHF.